These T cell receptor beta chains were read from a single sample in a study of blood T cell repertoires in COVID-19. Sequenced by immunoSEQ multiplex PCR; TCRdb stores in-frame clones only, minus some. The sample contains some 140,000 clones, about 88% of which appear only once. Sequences were obtained from peripheral blood. The receptor source for this set is a woman of 80 years or more with acute or convalescent COVID-19. The CDR3 runs from the conserved cysteine through the conserved F or W. D genes are given only for firm matches. Size is omitted from some rows. Given values are once, few, many or a class for expanded clones.

cdr3_aa	cdr3_nt	clone_size	v_call	j_call	d_call
CASSHRDTNTEAFF	TGCGCCAGCAGCCACAGGGACACGAACACTGAAGCTTTCTTT	.	TRBV4-3	TRBJ1-1	.
CAISDRDYGYTF	TGTGCCATCAGTGACAGGGACTATGGCTACACCTTC	.	TRBV10-3	TRBJ1-2	.
CASSPRGHGEKLFF	TGTGCCAGCAGCCCCAGGGGGCATGGGGAAAAACTGTTTTTT	.	TRBV7-2	TRBJ1-4	TRBD1
CASSVDRGSDYTF	TGTGCCAGCAGCGTGGACAGGGGGTCTGACTACACCTTC	.	TRBV6-5	TRBJ1-2	TRBD1
CASTPGRGSNYGYTF	TGTGCCAGCACGCCGGGTCGAGGTTCTAACTATGGCTACACCTTC	.	TRBV9	TRBJ1-2	.
CASSGGLAGGNEQFF	TGTGCCAGCAGCGGGGGACTAGCGGGGGGAAATGAGCAGTTCTTC	once	TRBV5-4	TRBJ2-1	TRBD2
CASNPGGGRKKLFF	TGTGCCAGCAATCCCGGGGGAGGGCGGAAAAAACTGTTTTTT	.	TRBV6-6	TRBJ1-4	.
CASSLSRLTEQYF	TGTGCCAGCAGCTTATCTAGGCTGACCGAGCAGTACTTC	.	TRBV7-2	TRBJ2-7	.
CSVEDQKGSYEQYF	TGCAGCGTTGAAGATCAAAAGGGGTCCTACGAGCAGTACTTC	.	TRBV29-1	TRBJ2-7	.
CASSFDFTYEQYF	TGTGCCAGCAGTTTCGACTTCACCTACGAGCAGTACTTC	.	TRBV12-3/TRBV12-4	TRBJ2-7	.
CATSDSRKRTDTQYF	TGTGCCACCAGTGATTCGAGGAAACGCACAGATACGCAGTATTTT	.	TRBV24-1	TRBJ2-3	.
CASSAGLSYEQYF	TGTGCCAGTAGTGCAGGGCTCTCCTACGAGCAGTACTTC	.	TRBV19	TRBJ2-7	.
CASTRGQGPFFDNSPLHF	TGTGCCAGCACTCGGGGACAGGGGCCCTTTTTTGATAATTCACCCCTCCACTTT	.	TRBV6-6	TRBJ1-6	TRBD1
CASSLGDLAGGFQETQYF	TGTGCCAGCAGCTTAGGCGATTTAGCGGGAGGCTTCCAAGAGACCCAGTACTTC	.	TRBV7-2	TRBJ2-5	TRBD2
CASSAYLEGQANWEKLFF	TGTGCCAGCAGCGCATACCTGGAGGGACAGGCAAACTGGGAAAAACTGTTTTTT	.	TRBV21-1	TRBJ1-4	.
CASSLSSGGKNTEAFF	TGCGCCAGCAGCTTGTCGTCGGGGGGGAAGAACACTGAAGCTTTCTTT	.	TRBV5-1	TRBJ1-1	.
CASSLIRGTEAFF	TGTGCCAGCAGCTTGATCAGGGGAACTGAAGCTTTCTTT	few	TRBV5-6	TRBJ1-1	.
CASSQGDRDGQPQHF	TGCGCCAGCAGCCAAGGGGACAGGGATGGTCAGCCCCAGCATTTT	.	TRBV4-3	TRBJ1-5	TRBD1
CASSLGTDINEQYF	TGTGCCAGCAGCCTCGGGACTGATATCAACGAGCAGTACTTC	.	TRBV14	TRBJ2-7	.
CASSLQGGRRGYTF	TGTGCCAGCAGCCTACAGGGGGGGAGGCGGGGCTACACCTTC	.	TRBV6-5	TRBJ1-2	TRBD1
CASSSSGRYEQFF	TGTGCCAGCAGTTCTAGCGGGAGGTATGAGCAGTTCTTC	.	TRBV7-9	TRBJ2-1	TRBD2
CASRAGGGETQYF	TGTGCCAGCAGAGCTGGTGGGGGGGAGACCCAGTACTTC	few	TRBV7-9	TRBJ2-5	.
CASSQVGTSGGYNEQFF	TGTGCCAGCAGCCAAGTCGGGACTAGCGGGGGTTACAATGAGCAGTTCTTC	.	TRBV4-2	TRBJ2-1	TRBD2
CASSLGPRDRDYEQYF	TGCGCCAGCAGCTTGGGCCCCCGGGACAGGGATTACGAGCAGTACTTC	.	TRBV5-1	TRBJ2-7	TRBD1
CASSLDRRGAGNTIYF	TGTGCCAGCAGCTTAGATCGCAGGGGAGCTGGAAACACCATATATTTT	.	TRBV11-2	TRBJ1-3	.
CASSPDRGLIAFF	TGTGCCAGCAGCCCGGACAGGGGGCTTATAGCTTTCTTT	.	TRBV5-5	TRBJ1-1	TRBD1
CASSRDRGDTQYF	TGTGCCAGCAGCAGGGACAGGGGCGATACGCAGTATTTT	.	TRBV12-3/TRBV12-4	TRBJ2-3	TRBD1
CASSLRTGTLGYF	TGTGCCAGCAGCCTTAGGACCGGGACTTTGGGATACTTC	few	TRBV7-9	TRBJ2-7	.
CASSSQGLQNEKLFF	TGTGCCAGTAGTTCACAGGGTCTTCAGAATGAAAAACTGTTTTTT	.	TRBV19	TRBJ1-4	.
CASFTVQGGTQYF	TGTGCCAGCTTCACGGTGCAAGGGGGTACGCAGTATTTT	.	TRBV6-5	TRBJ2-3	.
CASSLATGTSIQETQYF	TGTGCCAGCAGCTTAGCAACCGGGACTAGCATCCAAGAGACCCAGTACTTC	.	TRBV7-6	TRBJ2-5	TRBD2
CASNQVRNTEAFF	TGTGCCAGCAATCAGGTCAGGAACACTGAAGCTTTCTTT	.	TRBV2	TRBJ1-1	.
CASGSTGGFTEAFF	TGTGCTAGTGGTTCTACAGGGGGCTTTACTGAAGCTTTCTTT	once	TRBV12-5	TRBJ1-1	TRBD1
CASSRTGGVVANYGYTF	TGTGCCAGCTCACGGACAGGGGGCGTGGTGGCCAACTATGGCTACACCTTC	.	TRBV18	TRBJ1-2	TRBD1
CAWREKGLAEQYF	TGTGCCTGGAGAGAGAAGGGACTAGCGGAGCAGTACTTC	.	TRBV30	TRBJ2-7	TRBD2
CAWSVNWAGETQYF	TGTGCCTGGAGTGTTAATTGGGCTGGGGAGACCCAGTACTTC	.	TRBV30	TRBJ2-5	.
CASRRTGSNQPQHF	TGTGCCAGCAGACGGACAGGGTCCAATCAGCCCCAGCATTTT	.	TRBV27	TRBJ1-5	TRBD1
CASSPISGINEQYF	TGTGCCAGCTCACCAATATCAGGGATAAACGAGCAGTACTTC	.	TRBV18	TRBJ2-7	.
CATAAGPLSNYGYTF	TGTGCCACCGCCGCCGGTCCGCTTTCGAACTATGGCTACACCTTC	.	TRBV19	TRBJ1-2	.
CAWNWGGSSPLHF	TGTGCCTGGAACTGGGGCGGTAGTTCACCCCTCCACTTT	.	TRBV30	TRBJ1-6	.
CASSLGQDGSIGELFF	TGCGCCAGCAGCCTCGGACAGGATGGGAGCATCGGGGAGCTGTTTTTT	few	TRBV5-1	TRBJ2-2	TRBD1
CASSLEASRELFF	TGCGCCAGCAGCTTGGAGGCTAGCCGGGAGCTGTTTTTT	.	TRBV5-1	TRBJ2-2	.
CASSFGTDYGYTF	TGTGCCAGCAGCTTCGGGACAGACTATGGCTACACCTTC	.	TRBV7-8	TRBJ1-2	TRBD1
CASSMGQGFGYTF	TGTGCCAGTAGTATGGGACAGGGGTTTGGCTACACCTTC	once	TRBV19	TRBJ1-2	TRBD1
CAWSGTSGDNEQFF	TGTGCCTGGAGTGGGACTAGCGGGGACAATGAGCAGTTCTTC	.	TRBV30	TRBJ2-1	TRBD2
CASSPPGRSRGYTF	TGTGCCAGCTCACCACCCGGGAGGTCGCGGGGCTACACCTTC	.	TRBV18	TRBJ1-2	.
CATSRDRGQGKDNEQFF	TGTGCCACCAGCAGAGATCGGGGACAGGGGAAAGACAATGAGCAGTTCTTC	.	TRBV15	TRBJ2-1	TRBD1
CASSLEPGTGVNYGYTF	TGTGCCAGCAGCTTGGAACCCGGGACAGGGGTTAACTATGGCTACACCTTC	.	TRBV5-8	TRBJ1-2	TRBD1
CSVGTGAYEQYF	TGCAGCGTCGGGACAGGAGCCTACGAGCAGTACTTC	.	TRBV29-1	TRBJ2-7	TRBD1
CASSELRNNGYTF	TGTGCCAGCAGTGAACTCAGGAATAATGGCTACACCTTC	once	TRBV2	TRBJ1-2	.
CASSIRSGGSTDTQYF	TGTGCCAGTAGTATCCGAAGCGGGGGGAGCACAGATACGCAGTATTTT	.	TRBV19	TRBJ2-3	TRBD2
CASSTWTGSSYEQYF	TGTGCCAGCAGCACATGGACAGGGAGCTCCTACGAGCAGTACTTC	.	TRBV7-2	TRBJ2-7	TRBD1
CASSSQWAHRARRPWGSNQPQHF	TGTGCCAGCAGCTCCCAGTGGGCCCACAGGGCTAGGAGGCCCTGGGGGAGCAATCAGCCCCAGCATTTT	.	TRBV21-1	TRBJ1-5	.
CASSSPRGHRTEAFF	TGTGCCAGCAGCTCGCCGAGGGGACATAGGACTGAAGCTTTCTTT	.	TRBV5-4	TRBJ1-1	.
CASSSAGVGDTQYF	TGTGCCAGCAGCTCAGCGGGAGTTGGAGATACGCAGTATTTT	.	TRBV7-2	TRBJ2-3	TRBD2